This T cell receptor beta chain came from a study of spatial heterogeneity in lung cancer. Noted time point: sample taken at primary tumor resection. Via MiXCR, TCRdb re-called the 5' RACE reads, giving one row per CDR3 protein. The sample shows about 700 distinct CDR3 sequences, approximately 15% of them seen only once. The CDR3 is made up of 13 amino acids. V was pared by 6 bases and J by 2 bases, with 10 bases between. CDR1 and CDR2 from the germline V gene are MDHEN and SYDVKM. This clonotype qualifies as large (0.1 to 1%). The antigen remains undetermined. Study outcomes and limitations: Mutation tallies in tumors tracked expanded intratumoral alpha and beta TCR counts.

This sample comprised lung tumor tissue, obtained at surgery. This receptor was obtained from a male donor with early-stage non-small cell lung cancer. The chain links TRBV28 to TRBJ1-1; D is undetermined. The CDR3 coding sequence is TGTGCCAGCAGGGGAGACACAAACACTGAAGCTTTCTTT. It specifies CASRGDTNTEAFF.